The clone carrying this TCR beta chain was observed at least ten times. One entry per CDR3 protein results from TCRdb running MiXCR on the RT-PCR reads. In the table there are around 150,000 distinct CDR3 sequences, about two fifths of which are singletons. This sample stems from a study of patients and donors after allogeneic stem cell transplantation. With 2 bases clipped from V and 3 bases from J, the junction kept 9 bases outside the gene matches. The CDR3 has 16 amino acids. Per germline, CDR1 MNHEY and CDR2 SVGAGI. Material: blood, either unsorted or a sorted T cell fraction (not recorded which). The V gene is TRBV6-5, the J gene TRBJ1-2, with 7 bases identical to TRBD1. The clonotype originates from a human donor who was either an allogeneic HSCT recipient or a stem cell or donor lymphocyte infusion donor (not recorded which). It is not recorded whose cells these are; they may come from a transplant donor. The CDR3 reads CASSYRFRDSHYGYTF. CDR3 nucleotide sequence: TGTGCCAGCAGTTACCGATTCCGGGACAGTCACTATGGCTACACCTTC.